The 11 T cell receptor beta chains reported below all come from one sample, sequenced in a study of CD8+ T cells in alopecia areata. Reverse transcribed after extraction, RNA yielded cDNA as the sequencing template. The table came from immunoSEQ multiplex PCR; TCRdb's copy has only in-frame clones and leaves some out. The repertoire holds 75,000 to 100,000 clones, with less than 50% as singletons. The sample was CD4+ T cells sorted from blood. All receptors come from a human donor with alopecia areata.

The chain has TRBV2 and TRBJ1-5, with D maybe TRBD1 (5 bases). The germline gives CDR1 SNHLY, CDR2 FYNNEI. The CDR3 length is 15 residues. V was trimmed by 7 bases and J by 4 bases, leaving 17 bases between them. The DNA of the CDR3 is TGTGCCAGCACCCGGGACGCCGGGGATAATCAGCCCCAGCATTTT. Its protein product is CASTRDAGDNQPQHF.

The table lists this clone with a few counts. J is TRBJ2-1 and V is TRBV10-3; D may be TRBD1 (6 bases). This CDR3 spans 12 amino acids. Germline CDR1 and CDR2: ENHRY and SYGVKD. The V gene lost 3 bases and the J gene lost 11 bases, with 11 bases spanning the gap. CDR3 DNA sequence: TGTGCCATCAGTGAAGTGGGACAAAAGCAGTTCTTC. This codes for CAISEVGQKQFF.

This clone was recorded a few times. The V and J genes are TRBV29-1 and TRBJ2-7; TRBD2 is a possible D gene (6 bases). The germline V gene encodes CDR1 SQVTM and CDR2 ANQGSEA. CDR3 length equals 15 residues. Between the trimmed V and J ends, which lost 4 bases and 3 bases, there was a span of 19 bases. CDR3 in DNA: TGCAGCGTTGGCGGGTTACGGGAGAGGGGCTACGAGCAGTACTTC. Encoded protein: CSVGGLRERGYEQYF.

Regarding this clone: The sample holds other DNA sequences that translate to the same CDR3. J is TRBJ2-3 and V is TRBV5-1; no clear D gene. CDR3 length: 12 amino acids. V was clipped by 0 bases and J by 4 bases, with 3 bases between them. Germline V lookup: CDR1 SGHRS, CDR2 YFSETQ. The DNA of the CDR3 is TGCGCCAGCAGCTTGGATTCAGATACGCAGTATTTT. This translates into CASSLDSDTQYF.

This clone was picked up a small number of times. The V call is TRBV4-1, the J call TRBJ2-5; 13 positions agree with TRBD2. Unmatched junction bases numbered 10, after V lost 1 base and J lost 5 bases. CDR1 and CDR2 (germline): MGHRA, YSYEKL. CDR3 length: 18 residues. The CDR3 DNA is TGCGCCAGCAGCCAAGGGACTAGCGGGAGCGCCAAGGGGGAGACCCAGTACTTC. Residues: CASSQGTSGSAKGETQYF.

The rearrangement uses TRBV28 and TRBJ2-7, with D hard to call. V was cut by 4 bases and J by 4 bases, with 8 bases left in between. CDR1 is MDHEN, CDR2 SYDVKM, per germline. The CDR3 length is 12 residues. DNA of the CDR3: TGTGCCAGCAGTTCATGGTTTTACGAGCAGTACTTC. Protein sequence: CASSSWFYEQYF.

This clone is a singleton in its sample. CDR3 nucleotide sequence: TGTGCCAGCAATCACAGGGGTCGGAACACAGATACGCAGTATTTT. It encodes CASNHRGRNTDTQYF. The chain is built from TRBV11-2 and TRBJ2-3; 7 bases line up with TRBD1. Germline V gene sequence: CDR1 SGHAT, CDR2 FQNNGV. CDR3 length: 15 residues. V was pared by 7 bases and J by 2 bases, with 9 bases of the junction left unmatched.

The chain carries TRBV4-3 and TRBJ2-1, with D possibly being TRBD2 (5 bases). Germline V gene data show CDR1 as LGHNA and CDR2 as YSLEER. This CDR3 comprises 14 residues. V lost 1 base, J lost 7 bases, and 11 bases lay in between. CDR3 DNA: TGCGCCAGCAGCCAAGGCAATAGCGTTAATGAGCAGTTCTTC. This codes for CASSQGNSVNEQFF.

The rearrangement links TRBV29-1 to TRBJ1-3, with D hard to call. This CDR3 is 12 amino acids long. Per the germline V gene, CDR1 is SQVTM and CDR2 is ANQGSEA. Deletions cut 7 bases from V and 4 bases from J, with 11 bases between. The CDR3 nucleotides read TGCAGCGCCCTATTCACAGGAAACACCATATATTTT. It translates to CSALFTGNTIYF.

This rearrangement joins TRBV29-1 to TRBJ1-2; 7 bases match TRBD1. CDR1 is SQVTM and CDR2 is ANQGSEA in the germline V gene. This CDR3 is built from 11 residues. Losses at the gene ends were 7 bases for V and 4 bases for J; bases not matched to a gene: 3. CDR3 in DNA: TGCAGCGGGGACAGAGTCTATGGCTACACCTTC. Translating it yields CSGDRVYGYTF.

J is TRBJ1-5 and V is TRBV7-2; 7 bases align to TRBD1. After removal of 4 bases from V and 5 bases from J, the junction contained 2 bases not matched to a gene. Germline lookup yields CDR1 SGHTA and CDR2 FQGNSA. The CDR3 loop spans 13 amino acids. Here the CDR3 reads CASSSQGDQPQHF. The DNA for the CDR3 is TGTGCCAGCAGCTCGCAGGGGGATCAGCCCCAGCATTTT.